This T cell receptor beta chain was identified during a study of shared clonotypes between healthy human individuals. Of note for this clone: Its antigen is unidentified.

Data came from immunoSEQ multiplex PCR; TCRdb stores just in-frame clones and leaves some out. Counted here are about 690,000 clones, 90% occurring once; the ten biggest clones make up 30% to 40%. Overall study results and limits: Rarefaction exposed incomplete sorted-subset sequencing despite large depth. Across subsets, estimated richness was generally greater for naive than for memory populations. Blood was the sole source, and tissue repertoires probably differ.

What was sequenced was memory CD8+ T cells from PBMCs. Stated subset: CD45RO+ cells pooled with CCR7-negative TemRA cells. The TCR was taken from a man aged 18 to 35 in good health. Some clones in this sample may be carry-over from other donors' samples.

CDR3 DNA sequence: TGCAGCGTTGAAGGAGTTTTAGCATCTGATACGCAGTATTTT. Translated, it gives CSVEGVLASDTQYF. This rearrangement joins TRBV29-1 to TRBJ2-3; D not resolved. Trimming took off 1 base at V and 6 bases at J, with 14 bases between the two ends. The CDR3 is made up of 14 amino acids. Germline loops: CDR1 SQVTM, CDR2 ANQGSEA.